This TCR beta chain was retrieved from a study of T cells in Graves' hyperthyroidism and ophthalmopathy. Study findings and constraints: Blood also contained most expanded thyroid clonotypes above 0.001.

V lost 0 bases and J lost 4, with 16 bases in between. Germline V gene sequence: CDR1 DFQATT, CDR2 SNEGSKA (reference sequence). The CDR3 contains 16 residues. The table lists this clonotype with many counts. The antigen remains unidentified. Template material for amplifying TCR beta CDR3 regions consisted of RNA transcripts. TCR CDR3 underwent first-round RT-PCR with the HTBI primer set. TCRdb reprocessed the multiplex PCR reads with MiXCR, giving one entry per CDR3 protein. This repertoire shows approximately 200,000 distinct CDR3 sequences, about 18% found once; its top ten account for just under 45%.

The V gene is TRBV20-1, the J gene TRBJ2-1; a possible D gene is TRBD2 (6 bases). The TCR was taken from a man aged 35-49 years with Graves' hyperthyroidism. Sequencing used blood. The CDR3 here is CSARDVRGSDYNEQFF. The CDR3, as DNA: TGCAGTGCTAGAGATGTACGGGGGTCCGATTACAATGAGCAGTTCTTC.